This TCR beta chain stems from a study of blood T cell repertoires in COVID-19. Sequencing used immunoSEQ multiplex PCR; TCRdb keeps in-frame clones, though not all of them. This table has more than 15,000 clones, 75% to 90% appearing once. With 4 bases clipped from V and 0 bases from J, the junction kept 5 bases outside the gene matches. Germline V CDR1 and CDR2: MGHRA, YSYEKL. This CDR3 is 15 amino acids long. Sequenced sample: peripheral blood. The clonotype comes from a woman aged 55 to 70 with active COVID-19. V usage is TRBV4-1 and J usage is TRBJ1-2; TRBD1 matches at 7 bases. The CDR3 is CASSLGTATNYGYTF. The CDR3 region has the DNA TGCGCCAGCAGCCTGGGGACAGCAACTAACTATGGCTACACCTTC.